This T cell receptor beta chain was captured by sequencing in a study of CD8+CD57+ T cells in acquired aplastic anemia. The wider study: Mean yield of DNA from sorted CD4+ and CD8+ cells was approximately 3 ug.

Concerning this clonotype: Its specificity is unknown.

Genomic DNA, the template, was used for profiling of the TCR beta VDJ and CDR3. TCRdb ran MiXCR on the reads and lists one entry per CDR3 protein. In the table there are 250,000 to 300,000 distinct CDR3 sequences, 55% to 65% of which are singletons. Notes on the study in general: CD8+ Simpson's diversity did not differ significantly between patients and controls.

J gave up 3 bases and V 4 bases, and 11 bases lay outside the gene matches. The CDR3 is 16 amino acids. The germline V gene has CDR1 SNHLY and CDR2 FYNNEI. This clonotype originated in a human donor with severe aplastic anemia or a healthy control (not recorded which). This chain uses TRBV2 with TRBJ2-7; 8 bases fit TRBD1. Sequences were obtained from sorted CD4+, CD8+, or CD8+CD57+ T cells (not recorded which) from PBMCs. CDR3 nucleotides: TGTGCCAGCAGTGGGTCCGGGACAGGTTTCTTCTACGAGCAGTACTTC. It specifies CASSGSGTGFFYEQYF.